This T cell receptor beta chain was captured in a study of blood T cells in healthy people across ages. Only a few counts were recorded for this clonotype. The antigen is unknown. At one boundary the junction diverges from the germline segment, which might be a read error. Next came a second PCR, run for roughly 6 to 11 cycles, which used a sample-barcoded 5' primer along with a J-beta primer mix. Each TCR beta cDNA got a 12-nucleotide random molecular identifier. MiXCR was run by TCRdb on the 5' RACE reads, yielding one entry per CDR3 protein. Here the sample spans 550,000 to 750,000 distinct CDR3 sequences, roughly 20% being singletons. Whole-study results and caveats: Roughly linear declines in TCR beta diversity per million T cells occurred with age.

Germline V CDR1 and CDR2: SGHTA, FQGTGA. The CDR3 loop spans 13 amino acids. This chain uses TRBV7-3 with TRBJ1-1; D is unclear. The sequence derives from a man between 65 and 85 years old in good health. The sequenced sample consisted of blood. CDR3 region: CASSLDGNTEVFF. In DNA form, the CDR3 reads TGTGCCAGCAGCTTAGACGGGAACACTGAAGTTTTCTTT.